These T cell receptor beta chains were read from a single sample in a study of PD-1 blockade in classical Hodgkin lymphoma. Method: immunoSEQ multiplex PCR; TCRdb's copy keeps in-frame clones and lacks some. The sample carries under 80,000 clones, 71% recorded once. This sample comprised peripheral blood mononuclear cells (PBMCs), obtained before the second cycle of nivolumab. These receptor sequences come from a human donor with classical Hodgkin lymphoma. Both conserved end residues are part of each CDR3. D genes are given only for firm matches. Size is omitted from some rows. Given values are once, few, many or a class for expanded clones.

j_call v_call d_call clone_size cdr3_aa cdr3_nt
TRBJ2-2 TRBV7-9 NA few CASSPSELFF TGTGCCAGCTCCCCTTCGGAGCTGTTTTTT
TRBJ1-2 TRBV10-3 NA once CAISGGPGRSYTF TGTGCCATCAGTGGGGGCCCAGGCCGCAGCTACACCTTC
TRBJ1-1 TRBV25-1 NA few CASSEDRGPRVAFF TGTGCCAGCAGTGAAGACCGGGGCCCAAGGGTGGCTTTCTTT
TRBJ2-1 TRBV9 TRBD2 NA CASSVTPPELAGDNEQFF TGTGCCAGCAGCGTGACCCCCCCTGAGCTAGCGGGGGATAATGAGCAGTTCTTC
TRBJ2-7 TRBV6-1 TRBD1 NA CASSGRTGFTYEQYF TGTGCCAGCAGTGGACGGACAGGTTTTACCTACGAGCAGTACTTC
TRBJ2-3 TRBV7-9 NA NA CASSPRGGGGADTQYF TGTGCCAGCAGCCCTAGGGGAGGAGGGGGCGCAGATACGCAGTATTTT
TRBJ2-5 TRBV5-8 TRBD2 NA CASSSGEGSGETQYF TGTGCCAGCAGCTCGGGGGAGGGGTCGGGCGAGACCCAGTACTTC
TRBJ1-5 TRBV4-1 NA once CASSQDAGYSNQPQHF TGCGCCAGCAGCCAAGACGCCGGGTATAGCAATCAGCCCCAGCATTTT
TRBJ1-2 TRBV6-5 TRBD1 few CASSSPTGSYGYTF TGTGCCAGCAGTTCCCCGACAGGGAGCTATGGCTACACCTTC
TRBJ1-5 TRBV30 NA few CAWSSEGRSNQPQHF TGTGCCTGGAGTTCTGAGGGGCGAAGCAATCAGCCCCAGCATTTT
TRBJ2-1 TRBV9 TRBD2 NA CASSVGAGASYNEQFF TGTGCCAGCAGCGTAGGAGCGGGGGCCTCCTACAATGAGCAGTTCTTC
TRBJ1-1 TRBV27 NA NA CASSPRGTWDTEAFF TGTGCCAGCAGTCCCCGGGGCACCTGGGACACTGAAGCTTTCTTT
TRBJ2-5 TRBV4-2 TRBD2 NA CASSFWLAGENQETQYF TGTGCCAGCAGCTTTTGGCTAGCGGGAGAGAACCAAGAGACCCAGTACTTC
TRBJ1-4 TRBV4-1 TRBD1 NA CASSQDRGGTNEKLFF TGCGCCAGCAGCCAGGACAGGGGTGGAACTAATGAAAAACTGTTTTTT
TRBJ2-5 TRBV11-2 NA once CASSLGTGLQETQYF TGTGCCAGCAGCTTAGGGACGGGCCTCCAAGAGACCCAGTACTTC
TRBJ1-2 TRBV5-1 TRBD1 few CASSLTGEGASF TGCGCCAGCAGCTTGACCGGGGAGGGGGCTTCGTTC
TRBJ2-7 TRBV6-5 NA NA CASSYSPDEQYF TGTGCCAGCAGTTACTCCCCGGACGAGCAGTACTTC
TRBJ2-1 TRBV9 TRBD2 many CASSPRLAFYNEQFF TGTGCCAGCAGCCCTCGACTAGCGTTCTACAATGAGCAGTTCTTC
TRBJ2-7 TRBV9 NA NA CASSVGGEGYEQYF TGTGCCAGCAGCGTAGGGGGGGAAGGGTACGAGCAGTACTTC
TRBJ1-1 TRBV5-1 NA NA CASSPTTTGTEAFF TGCGCCAGCAGCCCTACCACCACGGGGACTGAAGCTTTCTTT
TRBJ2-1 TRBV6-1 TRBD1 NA CASSEGQGFYEQFF TGTGCCAGCAGTGAGGGACAGGGGTTTTATGAGCAGTTCTTC
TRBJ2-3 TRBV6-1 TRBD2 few CASSDRLARRTDTQYF TGTGCCAGCAGTGACCGACTAGCTAGGCGCACAGATACGCAGTATTTT
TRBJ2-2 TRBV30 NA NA CAWSTGTGELFF TGTGCCTGGAGTACAGGCACCGGGGAGCTGTTTTTT
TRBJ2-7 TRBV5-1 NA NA CASSLVSQASYEQYF TGCGCCAGCAGCTTGGTCTCACAGGCCTCCTACGAGCAGTACTTC
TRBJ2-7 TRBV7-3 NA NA CASSLSLTGEQYF TGTGCCAGCAGCTTATCCCTAACGGGAGAGCAGTACTTC
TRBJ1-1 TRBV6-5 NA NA CASSKRSGGQAFF TGTGCCAGCAGTAAAAGGTCCGGTGGGCAAGCTTTCTTT
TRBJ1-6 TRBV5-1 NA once CASSWTQSSYNSPLHF TGCGCCAGCAGCTGGACGCAGAGCTCCTATAATTCACCCCTCCACTTT
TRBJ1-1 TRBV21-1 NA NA CASSLKKGWGVRGANTEAFF TGTGCCAGCAGCTTAAAGAAAGGTTGGGGGGTCCGAGGTGCGAACACTGAAGCTTTCTTT
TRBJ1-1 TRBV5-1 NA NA CASSLQDPGSRSAFF TGCGCCAGCAGCTTGCAGGACCCGGGGTCGCGGAGTGCTTTCTTT
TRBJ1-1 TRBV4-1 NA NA CAGSQDTEANTEAFF TGCGCCGGCAGCCAAGATACGGAAGCCAACACTGAAGCTTTCTTT
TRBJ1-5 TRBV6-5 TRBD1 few CASSQDRGPHQPQHF TGTGCCAGCAGTCAAGACAGGGGGCCACATCAGCCCCAGCATTTT
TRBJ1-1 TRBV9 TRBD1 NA CASSASGTGYLGEAFF TGTGCCAGCAGCGCCTCCGGGACAGGGTACCTTGGTGAAGCTTTCTTT
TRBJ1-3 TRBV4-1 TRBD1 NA CASSQPGTGGRSGNTIYF TGCGCCAGCAGCCAACCCGGGACAGGGGGAAGGTCAGGAAACACCATATATTTT
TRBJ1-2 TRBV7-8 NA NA CASSSTGNYGYTF TGTGCCAGCAGCTCCACGGGGAACTATGGCTACACCTTC
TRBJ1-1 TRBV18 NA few CASSPPGNTEAFF TGTGCCAGCTCACCACCTGGGAACACTGAAGCTTTCTTT
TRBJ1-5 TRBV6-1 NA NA CASSETGYGQPQHF TGTGCCAGCAGTGAGACGGGCTACGGTCAGCCCCAGCATTTT
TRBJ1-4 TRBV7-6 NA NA CASSLANRYNEKLFF TGTGCCAGCAGCTTAGCCAACAGATATAATGAAAAACTGTTTTTT
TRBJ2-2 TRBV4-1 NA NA CASSQGGANTGELFF TGCGCCAGCAGCCAAGGGGGAGCGAACACCGGGGAGCTGTTTTTT
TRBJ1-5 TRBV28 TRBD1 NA CASLSRGQGTQPQHF TGTGCCAGCTTGTCTCGGGGACAGGGAACTCAGCCCCAGCATTTT
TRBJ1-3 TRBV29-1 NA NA CSVVSQGNTIYF TGCAGCGTTGTATCACAAGGAAACACCATATATTTT
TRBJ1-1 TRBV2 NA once CASRKDIPNTEAFF TGTGCCAGCAGGAAAGACATCCCGAACACTGAAGCTTTCTTT
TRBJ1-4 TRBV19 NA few CASISQGNEKLFF TGTGCCAGTATCTCCCAGGGGAATGAAAAACTGTTTTTT
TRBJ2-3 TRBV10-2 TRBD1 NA CASSDRAPRGDTQYF TGCGCCAGCAGCGACAGGGCCCCTCGGGGAGATACGCAGTATTTT
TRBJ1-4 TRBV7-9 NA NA CASSFRTTNEKLFF TGTGCCAGCAGCTTTAGGACAACTAATGAAAAACTGTTTTTT
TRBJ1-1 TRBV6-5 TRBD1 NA CASSSGQSNTEAFF TGTGCCAGCAGTTCGGGACAGTCTAACACTGAAGCTTTCTTT
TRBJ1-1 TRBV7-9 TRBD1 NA CASSLGLRTGRGNTEAFF TGTGCCAGCAGCTTAGGTCTAAGGACAGGGAGGGGAAACACTGAAGCTTTCTTT
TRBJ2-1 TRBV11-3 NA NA CASSRDGYNEQFF TGTGCCAGCAGCCGGGACGGATACAATGAGCAGTTCTTC
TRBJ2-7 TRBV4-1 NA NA CASSQAGTGREQYF TGCGCCAGCAGCCAAGCCGGGACTGGTAGAGAGCAGTACTTC
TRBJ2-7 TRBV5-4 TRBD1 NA CASSPDRGTYEQYF TGTGCCAGCAGCCCGGACAGGGGGACCTACGAGCAGTACTTC
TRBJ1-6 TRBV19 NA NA CASNFGGSFNSPLHF TGTGCCAGTAATTTCGGTGGCAGCTTTAATTCACCCCTCCACTTT
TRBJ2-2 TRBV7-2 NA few CASTTERRGHTGELFF TGTGCCAGCACCACCGAAAGACGGGGGCACACCGGGGAGCTGTTTTTT
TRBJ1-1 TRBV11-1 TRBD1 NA CASSLAQGGHTEAFF TGTGCCAGCAGCTTAGCGCAGGGGGGACACACTGAAGCTTTCTTT